This T cell receptor beta chain emerged from a study of shared clonotypes between healthy human individuals. Original data processing: In the immunoSEQ data, sequences were junction-only and lacked quality scores, so filtering differed. The table came from immunoSEQ multiplex PCR; TCRdb's copy has only in-frame clones and leaves some out. V and J calls and clone size are as listed in that table; D and trimming were resolved from the DNA. The sample holds around 300,000 clones, around 86% seen once. The study, taken as a whole, reports: Among four donors, roughly 5% of naive CD4 clonotypes were found in common.

CDR1 is MNHEY and CDR2 is SMNVEV in the germline V gene (reference sequence). CDR3 length: 15 residues. The trim removed 7 bases at V and 0 bases at J, leaving 9 bases unmatched. Notes on this clone: Its target is unknown.

The receptor was derived from a man younger than 30 in good health. Sequences were obtained from memory CD8+ T cells sorted from blood. The subset denotes: CD45RO+ cells pooled with CCR7-negative TemRA cells. The chain is built from TRBV27 and TRBJ2-7; TRBD1 matches at 7 bases. CDR3 in DNA: TGTGCCAGCACCGCAACAGGGGCCGGCTCCTACGAGCAGTACTTC. It specifies CASTATGAGSYEQYF.